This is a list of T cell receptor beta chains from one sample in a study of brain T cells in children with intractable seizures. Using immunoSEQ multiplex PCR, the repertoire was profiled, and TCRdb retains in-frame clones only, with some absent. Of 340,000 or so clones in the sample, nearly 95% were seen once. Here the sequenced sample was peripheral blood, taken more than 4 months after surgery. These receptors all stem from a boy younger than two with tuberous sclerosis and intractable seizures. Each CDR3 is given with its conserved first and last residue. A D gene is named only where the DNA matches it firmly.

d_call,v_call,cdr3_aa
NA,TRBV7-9,CASSSNPNYGYTF
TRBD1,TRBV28,CASSLGQTNTEAFF
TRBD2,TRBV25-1,CASSESWGTSGTEQYF
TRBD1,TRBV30,CAWSVSTGAYEQYF
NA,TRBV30,CAWNPGEGYTF
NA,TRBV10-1,CASSEGKTDTQYF
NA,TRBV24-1,CATSDRTMRPGTEAFF
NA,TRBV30,CAWSATVDNSPLHF
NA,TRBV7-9,CASSGGLRSYEQYF
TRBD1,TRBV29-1,CSDWDSRYGYTF
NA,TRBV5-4,CASSFWGHEQYF
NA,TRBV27,CASSGNSREAFF
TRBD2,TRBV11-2,CASSFSGASTDTQYF
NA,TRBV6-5,CASSYSDTQYF
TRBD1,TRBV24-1,CATSDPGQGPYNEQFF
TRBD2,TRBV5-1,CASSLTSGGVQETQYF
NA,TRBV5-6,CASFGLERVNEQFF
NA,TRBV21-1,CASSKPTGYGVSAKNIQYF
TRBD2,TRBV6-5,CASRYTGLADNEQFF
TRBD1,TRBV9,CASSADRGNIQYF
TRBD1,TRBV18,CASSPPVRGIYEQYF
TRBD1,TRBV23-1,CASGEQGAFGYTF
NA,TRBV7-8,CASSPGGQPQHF
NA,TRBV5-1,CASSLRDSDSGNTIYF
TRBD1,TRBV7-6,CASSPETGGMGYEKLFF
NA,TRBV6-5,CASRPSVGSYGYTF
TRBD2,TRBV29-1,CSVVASGTHEQYF
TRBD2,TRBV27,CASSRAGVGETQYF
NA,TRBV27,CASSLSGGGPLGYGYTF
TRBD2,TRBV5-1,CASSSPWRLGGGRSTTDTQYF
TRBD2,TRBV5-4,CASSPPGQAGDYEQYF
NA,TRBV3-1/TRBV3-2,CASSQDGRIQNTQYF
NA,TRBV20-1,CSAADSYEQYF
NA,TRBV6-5,CASSSGAGTEAFF
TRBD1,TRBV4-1,CASSQWDRGYSYTF
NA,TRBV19,CASSSGGLDEQYF
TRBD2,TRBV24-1,CATSLGRVPETQYF
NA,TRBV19,CASRDSQGRPLMNTEAFF
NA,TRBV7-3,CASSLEGRGPDTQYF
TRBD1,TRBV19,CASKGGSMNTEAFF
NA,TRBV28,CASSVALQAFLGNTIYF
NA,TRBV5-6,CASSLGVDVYGYTF
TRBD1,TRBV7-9,CASSDGTGKNIQYF
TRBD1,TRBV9,CASSVAIGQGAGEQYF
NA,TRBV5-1,CASSLRPSVWNTGELFF
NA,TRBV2,CAGQTNSNSPLHF
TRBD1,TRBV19,CASSWTGPVDNEQFF
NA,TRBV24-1,CATSDRWGETQYF
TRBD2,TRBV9,CASSVGYGASASGRRETQYF
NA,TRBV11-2,CASSSGYSNTGELFF
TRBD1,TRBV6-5,CASSYSNRGANYGYTF
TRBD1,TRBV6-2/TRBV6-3,CASSYGAGGYEQYF
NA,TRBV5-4,CASSGRRLDGYTF
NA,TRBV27,CASSPGTSYEQYF
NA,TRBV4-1,CASSQVKGFRNTEAFF
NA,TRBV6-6,CASSYLDRLSYEQYF
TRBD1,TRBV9,CASLGCYRGHQPQHF
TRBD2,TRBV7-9,CASSTRGGDTQYF